This T cell receptor (beta chain) was retrieved from a study of cytomegalovirus exposure and HLA in healthy donors. Amplification used 60 Vbeta primers and 13 Jbeta primers. Using immunoSEQ multiplex PCR, the repertoire was profiled, and TCRdb retains in-frame clones only, with some absent. The sample includes about 160,000 clones, about 88% of them seen just once. Study outcomes and limitations: A later analysis associated 15,000 to 20,000 TCR beta sequences with HLA alleles at a 0.05 false discovery rate. In a later analysis, TCR beta V- and J-gene trimming showed a link to a missense DCLRE1C variant. Some public TCRs appeared in many individuals, while most sequences were rare.

The CDR3 is 15 amino acids. The germline V gene encodes CDR1 MNHEY and CDR2 SVGAGI. V shed 0 bases and J 4 bases; nucleotides not matched to a gene: 3. This clone occurred a few times. The antigen is undetermined. This TCR was sampled from a man aged 18 to 30 in good health and CMV-seropositive. The sequenced material came from PBMCs. V usage is TRBV6-5 and J usage is TRBJ1-2; 9 bases agree with TRBD1. This chain's CDR3 is CASSYSDRGFYGYTF. Here the CDR3 DNA reads TGTGCCAGCAGTTACTCGGACAGGGGCTTCTATGGCTACACCTTC.